This passage covers 22 T cell receptor beta chains from one sample sequenced in a study of T-cell memory formation after mild COVID-19. TCRdb re-called the 5' RACE reads with MiXCR, one entry per CDR3 protein. The repertoire holds some 450,000 distinct CDR3 sequences, with 20% as singletons. Sequenced input: PBMCs or a T cell subset sorted from them (not recorded which). These receptors all stem from an adult woman who had mild COVID-19 (a few samples of this study predate the infection). Cell type and time point are not known.

The V and J genes are TRBV20-1 and TRBJ1-1; D is perhaps TRBD1 (5 bases). Trimming cost V 4 bases and J 0 bases, with 15 bases left between them. CDR3 length equals 15 residues. The germline V gene encodes CDR1 DFQATT and CDR2 SNEGSKA (reference sequence). The CDR3 loop is CSAISPQVLNTEAFF. CDR3 coding DNA: TGCAGTGCTATCAGCCCACAGGTGCTGAACACTGAAGCTTTCTTT.

This clonotype was found many times. V is TRBV20-1 and J is TRBJ1-1; TRBD1 agrees at 8 bases. CDR1 DFQATT and CDR2 SNEGSKA come from the germline V gene (reference sequence). CDR3 length equals 13 residues. Trimming at V came to 6 bases and at J to 5 bases, leaving 8 bases not matched to a gene. In DNA form, the CDR3 reads TGCAGTGCAGGAGGACAGGGAAAGACTGAAGCTTTCTTT. Amino acids: CSAGGQGKTEAFF.

This clonotype was detected only a few times. This chain links TRBV5-4 with TRBJ2-1; D uncertain. V was trimmed by 3 bases and J by 6 bases, leaving 7 bases between them. The CDR3 totals 12 residues. The V gene's germline CDR1 is SGHNT and CDR2 YYREEE (reference sequence). Written as DNA, the CDR3 is TGTGCCAGCAGCTCTGACCCCAATGAGCAGTTCTTC. It specifies CASSSDPNEQFF.

The gene calls are TRBV25-1 and TRBJ1-6, with D possibly being TRBD1 (5 bases). The CDR3 is 12 residues long. V lost 6 bases and J 7 bases, leaving 7 bases between the germline ends. Germline-derived CDR1 and CDR2 are MGHDK and SYGVNS. CDR3 DNA: TGTGCCAGCAGCAGGGCCAATTCACCCCTCCACTTT. This gives the protein CASSRANSPLHF.

This clonotype was seen more than once but under ten times. J is TRBJ2-2 and V is TRBV20-1; TRBD1 agrees at 9 bases. Germline V gene lookup returns CDR1 DFQATT and CDR2 SNEGSKA (reference sequence). V trimming: 0 bases; J trimming: 6 bases; junction bases outside the gene matches: 8. This CDR3 spans 16 amino acids. This chain's CDR3 is CSARDRLRQGAGELFF. In DNA form, the CDR3 reads TGCAGTGCTAGAGATAGATTGAGACAGGGGGCCGGGGAGCTGTTTTTT.

Only a few counts were recorded for this clonotype. The V and J genes are TRBV5-6 and TRBJ2-1; D could derive from TRBD1 or TRBD2 (6 bases each). V was trimmed by 5 bases and J by 7 bases, leaving 19 bases between them. The CDR3 length is 15 residues. Germline values: CDR1 SGHDT, CDR2 YYEEEE. This chain's CDR3 is CASSPGGRRGNEQFF. CDR3 sequence (DNA): TGTGCCAGCAGTCCCGGGGGCCGGCGAGGTAATGAGCAGTTCTTC.

This clonotype was observed a handful of times. The V call is TRBV29-1, the J call TRBJ2-3, with 8 bases that match TRBD1. Germline CDR1 and CDR2: SQVTM and ANQGSEA. The J segment lost 4 bases and the V segment lost 4 bases, leaving 4 bases of the junction unmatched. The CDR3 totals 13 residues. CDR3 nucleotides: TGCAGCGTTGGAGACAGGGGCCCAGATACGCAGTATTTT. The encoded protein is CSVGDRGPDTQYF.

V usage is TRBV14 and J usage is TRBJ2-7; D unclear. The CDR3 contains 16 residues. V was trimmed by 3 bases and J by 3 bases, leaving 18 bases between them. Per the germline V gene, CDR1 is SGHDN and CDR2 is FVKESK. CDR3 residues: CASSHGPRADFYEQYF. Here the CDR3 DNA reads TGTGCCAGCAGCCATGGCCCCCGGGCAGACTTCTACGAGCAGTACTTC.

A few counts support this clonotype. The genes are TRBV9 and TRBJ2-3; no reliable D call. The CDR3 runs to 14 residues. V was trimmed by 0 bases and J by 6 bases, leaving 11 bases between them. Germline lookup yields CDR1 SGDLS and CDR2 YYNGEE. CDR3 protein: CASSVALIGDTQYF. CDR3 in DNA: TGTGCCAGCAGCGTAGCTCTGATTGGCGATACGCAGTATTTT.

The V and J genes are TRBV20-1 and TRBJ2-2; the D gene is possibly TRBD1 (5 bases). With 6 bases removed from V and 10 bases from J, the gap between germline ends came to 15 bases. The CDR3 spans 12 residues. Germline V gene lookup returns CDR1 DFQATT and CDR2 SNEGSKA (reference sequence). Written as DNA, the CDR3 is TGCAGTGCCAAAACTGGGGCTACGGAGCTGTTTTTT. Encoded protein: CSAKTGATELFF.

This chain links TRBV12-3 or TRBV12-4 with TRBJ2-5; no firm D call. The CDR3 runs 13 residues. The V end lost 6 bases, the J end lost 0 bases, and 8 bases lay between the germline ends. In nucleotides, the CDR3 is TGTGCCAGCAGCCATGGGGACCAAGAGACCCAGTACTTC. Translated: CASSHGDQETQYF.

This clonotype was observed a handful of times. The chain combines TRBV5-4 with TRBJ1-1; D possibly corresponds to TRBD1 (5 bases). Germline V gives CDR1 SGHNT, CDR2 YYREEE (reference sequence). V shed 3 bases and J shed 1 base, with 10 bases lying between them. The CDR3 has 14 amino acids. The CDR3 reads CASSSPQGNTEAFF. The CDR3 region has the DNA TGTGCCAGCAGCTCGCCTCAGGGGAACACTGAAGCTTTCTTT.

The V call is TRBV9, the J call TRBJ2-2; TRBD2 agrees at 15 bases. V gave up 4 bases and J gave up 3 bases; unmatched junction bases: 13. Germline assignment: CDR1 SGDLS and CDR2 YYNGEE. This CDR3 is 20 amino acids long. The DNA of the CDR3 is TGTGCCAGCAGCCCGACCTCCCGGACTAGCGGGGGGGCCGACACCGGGGAGCTGTTTTTT. This gives the protein CASSPTSRTSGGADTGELFF.

The CDR3, as DNA: TGTGCCAGCAGTGACAGTAATTCACCCCTCCACTTT. It specifies CASSDSNSPLHF. V and J are TRBV2 and TRBJ1-6, with no clear D. Trimming left V 3 bases short and J 6 bases short, with 3 bases between. The V gene's germline CDR1 is SNHLY and CDR2 FYNNEI. This CDR3 is built from 12 residues.

V is TRBV10-3 and J is TRBJ2-3; TRBD2 might be the D (5 bases). There are 17 residues in the CDR3. CDR1 is ENHRY and CDR2 is SYGVKD in the germline V gene. Deletions cut 0 bases from V and 5 bases from J, with 18 bases between. Written as DNA, the CDR3 is TGTGCCATCAGTGAGTCGATCACCGAGGGAGCGGTAGATACGCAGTATTTT. This gives the protein CAISESITEGAVDTQYF.

The chain employs TRBV11-2 and TRBJ2-5; D unresolved. This CDR3 region has 13 residues. V was pared by 5 bases and J by 2 bases, with 9 bases between. Germline V lookup: CDR1 SGHAT, CDR2 FQNNGV. The CDR3 here is CASSATHQETQYF. The DNA for the CDR3 is TGTGCCAGCAGCGCAACGCATCAAGAGACCCAGTACTTC.

This clonotype was seen only a few times. The chain employs TRBV4-1 and TRBJ1-2, with 8 bases matching TRBD1. Looked up from germline, CDR1 is MGHRA and CDR2 is YSYEKL. The CDR3 runs 17 residues. V was clipped by 0 bases and J by 4 bases; unmatched bases: 10. CDR3: CASSQDYRGALFYGYTF. The CDR3 region has the DNA TGCGCCAGCAGCCAAGATTACAGGGGGGCGCTTTTCTATGGCTACACCTTC.

This clonotype has a handful of counts. V and J are TRBV24-1 and TRBJ2-1; 10 positions agree with TRBD2. Per germline, CDR1 KGHDR and CDR2 SFDVKD. This CDR3 contains 16 residues. V shed 3 bases and J 8 bases; nucleotides not matched to a gene: 9. The CDR3: CATSDAAGGLPDEQFF. The CDR3, as DNA: TGTGCCACCAGTGATGCAGCGGGAGGGCTTCCAGATGAGCAGTTCTTC.

The chain combines TRBV7-9 with TRBJ2-7, with 7 bases identical to TRBD1. The V gene end was trimmed by 3 bases and the J gene end by 3 bases; junction bases not matched to a gene: 5. Germline CDR1 is SEHNR and CDR2 is FQNEAQ (reference sequence). CDR3 size: 14 residues. This CDR3 is CASSLGTALYEQYF. The CDR3 DNA follows: TGTGCCAGCAGCTTGGGGACAGCCCTCTACGAGCAGTACTTC.

This rearrangement joins TRBV20-1 to TRBJ2-7; possibly TRBD1 for D (6 bases). The ends were cut back, 6 bases at V and 0 bases at J, with 18 bases in the middle. Per the germline V gene, CDR1 is DFQATT and CDR2 is SNEGSKA (reference sequence). The length of the CDR3 is 15 residues. The CDR3 spells CSAIPPTGRSYEQYF. The CDR3 nucleotides are TGCAGTGCAATCCCTCCCACAGGGCGCTCCTACGAGCAGTACTTC.

The chain links TRBV6-1 to TRBJ2-3; 7 nucleotides align to TRBD1. CDR3 length: 13 residues. Trimming at V came to 6 bases and at J to 3 bases, leaving 3 bases not matched to a gene. Germline lookup yields CDR1 MNHNS and CDR2 SASEGT. DNA for the CDR3: TGTGCCAGCAGCCAGACAGGGACAGATACGCAGTATTTT. It specifies CASSQTGTDTQYF.

The V gene is TRBV2, the J gene TRBJ2-2; D is possibly TRBD1 (5 bases). Germline assignment: CDR1 SNHLY and CDR2 FYNNEI. The CDR3 covers 14 residues. The V gene lost 5 bases and the J gene lost 6 bases, with 13 bases spanning the gap. DNA for the CDR3: TGTGCCAGCAGTAGGAATTCAGGGTCCGGGGAGCTGTTTTTT. The encoded protein is CASSRNSGSGELFF. Complete variable domain (other parts from reference TRBV2 and TRBJ2-2): EPEVTQTPSHQVTQMGQEVILRCVPISNHLYFYWYRQILGQKVEFLVSFYNNEISEKSEIFDDQFSVERPDGSNFTLKIRSTKLEDSAMYFCASSRNSGSGELFFGEGSRLTVL.